This TCR beta chain was retrieved from a study of cytomegalovirus exposure and HLA in healthy donors (dated by TCRdb to about 2017). At the level of the whole study: According to an earlier analysis of several hundred of the donors, about 179 million T cells yielded some 110 million unique TCR beta sequences and about 280 Gb of sequence data. Around 320 gigabases of sequencing data and 80 million or so unique TCR sequences were included in an early release covering roughly 600 HLA-typed donors. Of the approximately 400 genotyped donors, 75% to 85% were placed in the genetic ancestry cluster associated with self-reported Caucasian donors. The aim of the study was to test whether cataloging public T cell receptors could identify signatures of past pathogen exposure. The T cell repertoires of 670 or so subjects were profiled by immunosequencing and related to cytomegalovirus serostatus. In addition to the first cohort of 666 subjects, a separate validation cohort of 100 to 150 different subjects was used. To predict cytomegalovirus infection status, the study combined high-throughput TCR immunosequencing, statistical association of individual TCRs with disease status, and machine learning. A later analysis re-analyzed previously published TCR beta repertoires from hundreds of donors and added high-resolution HLA genotyping to study TCR occurrence patterns. The later analysis used no new phenotypic data to find candidate immune exposures, relying instead on TCR beta sequences and their occurrence across donors. An earlier analysis of roughly 600 of the donors used high-throughput TCR beta sequencing to judge whether each TCR beta V gene segment behaved as functional or pseudogenic. Donor age, sex, ethnicity and CMV serostatus were compiled alongside the repertoire data. In a later genetic analysis, genome-wide SNP genotypes for about 55% of the roughly 700 donors were used, and that subset was treated as a discovery cohort. Every repertoire in the discovery cohort had been generated on one and the same sequencing platform. Class I and class II HLA loci were covered by the typing at four-digit resolution. Typing coverage differed by locus: A, B, C, DRB1 and DQB1 were typed in about 620-640 donors, DQA1 in 522, DPA1 in around 600, and DPB1 in 400 to 490. Four to six DR-DQ haplotypes were handled as single units for association and clustering, since linkage in the cohort was strong. Across some 400 genotyped donors of the cohort, an average of about 240,000 unique TCR beta nucleotide sequences per donor were sequenced, and roughly a sixth of those sequences were non-productive. The paper's findings and limits, for the study overall: An association between a missense DCLRE1C variant and V-gene and J-gene trimming of TCR beta chains was found in a later genetic analysis and replicated in an independent cohort. Several of the top co-occurrence clusters appeared to be linked to parvovirus B19, influenza, CMV and Epstein-Barr virus, according to a later analysis. For the cohort, immune exposure information was limited to CMV serostatus. In this cohort, only TCR beta chains were sequenced, and detectable features were limited by the absence of alpha or paired-chain data. Roughly uniform sequencing depth across donors was assumed in presence/absence analyses, although this assumption may not hold. A few of the identified cytomegalovirus-associated TCR beta chains were confirmed in vitro to be specific for cytomegalovirus antigens. It was suggested by the authors that the approach could potentially be generalized to other disease states and immunological phenotypes. Cytomegalovirus status was reported to be diagnosed by the classifier with high specificity and sensitivity in both the original and validation cohorts. The study listed over 150 TCR beta chains as associated with cytomegalovirus. Some 16 rarely observed V segments, including chromosome 9 orphons, were excluded from the earlier analysis of several hundred of the donors because counts were too low. Because the 87-base-pair reads could not distinguish some IMGT-functional V segments, including TRBV6-2 and TRBV6-3, those segments were excluded. Strong co-occurrence of HLA alleles, especially DR and DQ, made assigning TCR associations to individual alleles difficult. A later analysis associated 16,951 TCR beta sequences with specific HLA alleles at a false discovery rate of 0.05. In an earlier analysis of 587 of the donors, most TCR beta V segments appeared in productive rearrangements about 90% or about 30% of the time, broadly matching IMGT annotations. Compared with the approximately 600-donor mean, donors in an Asian-associated ancestry cluster had fewer N-insertions in productive TCRs, according to a later genetic analysis. Most CMV-associated TCR beta chains appeared to be HLA-restricted in a later analysis, and the HLA associations seemed to be driven largely by CMV exposure. Most TCR sequences were seen in very few donors, while some public TCRs were found in many individuals. Correlated functional status among segregating V segments might reflect linkage disequilibrium, but an unknown experimental factor could not be ruled out. A further reported finding was that TCR beta sequences accurately predicted the HLA-A and HLA-B alleles for most subjects in the first cohort. According to a later analysis, TCR association rates differed among HLA loci, with DRB1 alleles showing the most associated TCRs and HLA-C alleles showing the fewest. A later analysis found that HLA-associated TCR beta chains were more clonally expanded and had lower generation probabilities than equally common non-associated chains. The sequencing pipeline was judged likely to have produced a cluster of highly shared sequence variants as a technical artifact. Because HLA typing was unavailable for some donors at each locus, only the typed subset was used in association tests.

Libraries were made using the immunoSEQ multiplex PCR assay. A mixture of 60 forward primers for TCR Vbeta segments and 13 reverse primers for TCR Jbeta segments was used in the multiplex PCR. Amplification of the CDR3 region of rearranged TCR beta genes was performed with a multiplex PCR assay on genomic DNA. Amplified TCR beta libraries were sequenced as 87-base-pair reads on the Illumina HiSeq System. The study's own analysis went as follows. Across the 500 to 700 repertoires, a later analysis counted some 80 million unique TCR beta chains, approximately 12 million of which were shared by at least two donors. Raw reads were error-corrected and collapsed into unique sequences by a nearest-neighbor algorithm in which closely related sequences were merged to remove PCR and sequencing errors. To assign V, D and J gene segments, CDR3 sequences were aligned to IMGT reference sequences. For a sequence to be retained, a match of at least six nucleotides was required to both a V gene segment and a J gene segment. A rearrangement counted as productive if the CDR3 had no stop codons and remained in frame with V and J, and every other rearrangement counted as non-productive. CDR3 was defined by IMGT convention, running from the second conserved V-encoded cysteine to the conserved J-encoded phenylalanine. The earlier analysis of around 640 of the donors excluded sequences that lacked an unambiguous match to a single V gene segment. In an earlier analysis of more than 500 of the donors, a V segment was called functional when productive rearrangements were above 56.7%, and segregating when the standard deviation between donors exceeded 5%. A statistical classification framework was developed to diagnose cytomegalovirus status using the catalog of TCR beta chain sequences. In a later analysis, V and J genes were assigned by comparing TCR nucleotide sequences against IMGT/GENE-DB human TR gene sequences. Using the TCRdist pipeline, a later analysis assigned CDR3 sequences along with most-parsimonious VDJ recombination scenarios. A later analysis defined each TCR beta chain by its CDR3 amino acid sequence plus V-gene family, and excluded reads lacking a unique V-gene family. A later analysis removed roughly 590 highly shared, low-generation-probability nucleotide sequences to deal with suspected cross-contamination and a sequencing artifact. For each public chain, a later analysis derived a clonal expansion index from normalized ranks of inferred template counts within each repertoire. In a later analysis, generation probabilities were computed using a VDJ recombination model fitted to out-of-frame rearrangements, and the results were checked against IGoR. Hypergeometric tests were used in a later analysis to score TCR-TCR, TCR-HLA and TCR-CMV co-occurrence, with a repertoire-size bias correction applied to the TCR pairs. A later analysis estimated false discovery rates by permuting HLA or CMV assignments 20 times. In a later analysis, co-occurring TCRs were grouped with DBSCAN, and TCRdist sequence similarity was added when clustering was performed within HLA-allele-positive subsets. For co-occurrence clustering, repertoires with fewer than 30,000 or more than 120,000 public chains were excluded, along with about five repertoires with anomalous nucleotide sharing. TCRdb re-hosts the immuneACCESS table, in-frame sequences only. Its copies lack some clones; in the studies checked, an unresolved V gene accounts for under half of them, and the cause for the rest is not known. That table is the source of V, J and clone size, and D and trimming were worked out from the DNA. The sample table contains 150,000 or so clones; only one count was recorded for roughly 82% of them. Under 8% of the sample is taken by the ten largest.

As concerns this clone: Its antigen has not been determined. Qualities for individual bases were not recorded, and no much larger clone is one base off.

The cohort comprised fewer than 750 healthy bone marrow donors. Cohort members were all nominally healthy when sampled, although unrecorded immune exposures were likely present. The donor tested CMV seropositive and was one of the 289 seropositive cohort members. A peripheral blood sample was collected from each donor, and TCR beta sequencing was performed on peripheral blood mononuclear cells. The Qiagen DNeasy Blood Extraction Kit was used to extract genomic DNA from the blood cell samples. From the cysteine through the phenylalanine, the CDR3 covers 12 amino acids. CDR3 DNA only is kept here, 36 bases in frame from base 1. The junction shows trimming of 6 bases on V and 8 bases on J, plus 11 bases between the germline ends.

The chain couples TRBV23-1 to TRBJ2-1; a tentative D call is TRBD2 (5 bases match). TRBV23-1 is labeled an ORF, and its function is uncertain. Sequenced material: PBMCs. This sequence originates from a woman aged 45 to 65 in good health and CMV-seropositive. CDR3 region: CASSPGLHEQFF. Here is the DNA: TGCGCCAGCAGCCCCGGACTCCATGAGCAGTTCTTC.